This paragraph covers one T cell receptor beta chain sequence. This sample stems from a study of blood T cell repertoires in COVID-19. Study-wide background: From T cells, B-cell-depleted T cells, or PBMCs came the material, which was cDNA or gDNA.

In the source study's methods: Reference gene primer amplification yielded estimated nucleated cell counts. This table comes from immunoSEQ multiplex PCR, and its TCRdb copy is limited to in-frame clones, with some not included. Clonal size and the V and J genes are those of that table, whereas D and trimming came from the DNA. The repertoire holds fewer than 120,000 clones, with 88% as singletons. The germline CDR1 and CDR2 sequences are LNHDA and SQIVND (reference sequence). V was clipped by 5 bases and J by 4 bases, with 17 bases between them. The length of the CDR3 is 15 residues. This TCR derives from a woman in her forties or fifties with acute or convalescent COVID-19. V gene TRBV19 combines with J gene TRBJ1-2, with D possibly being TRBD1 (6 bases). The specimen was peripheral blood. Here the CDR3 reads CASSSPRQVLYGYTF. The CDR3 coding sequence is TGTGCCAGTAGTTCTCCGCGACAGGTCCTCTATGGCTACACCTTC.